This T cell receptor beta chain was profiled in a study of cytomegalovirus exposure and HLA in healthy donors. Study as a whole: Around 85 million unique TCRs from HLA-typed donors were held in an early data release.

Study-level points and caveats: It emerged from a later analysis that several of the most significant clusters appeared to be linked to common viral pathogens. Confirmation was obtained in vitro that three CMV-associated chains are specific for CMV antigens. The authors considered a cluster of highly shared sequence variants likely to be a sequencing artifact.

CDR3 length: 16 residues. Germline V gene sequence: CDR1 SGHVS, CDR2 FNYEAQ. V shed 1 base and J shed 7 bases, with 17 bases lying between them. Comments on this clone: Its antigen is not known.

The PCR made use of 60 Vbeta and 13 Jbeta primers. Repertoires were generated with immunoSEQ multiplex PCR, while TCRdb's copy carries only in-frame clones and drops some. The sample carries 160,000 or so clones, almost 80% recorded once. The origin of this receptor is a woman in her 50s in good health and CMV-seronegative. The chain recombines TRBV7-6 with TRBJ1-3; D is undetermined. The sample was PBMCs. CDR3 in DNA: TGTGCCAGCAGCTTAGTGTTGGTGTCAGAGGGCAACACCATATATTTT. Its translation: CASSLVLVSEGNTIYF. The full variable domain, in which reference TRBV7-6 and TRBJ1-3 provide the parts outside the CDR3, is GAGVSQSPRYKVTKRGQDVALRCDPISGHVSLYWYRQALGQGPEFLTYFNYEAQQDKSGLPNDRFSAERPEGSISTLTIQRTEQRDSAMYRCASSLVLVSEGNTIYFGEGSWLTVV.